This entry features one T cell receptor beta chain sequence. TCRdb's table, derived via immunoSEQ multiplex PCR, lists solely in-frame clones and lacks some. There are some 68,000 clones in the sample; over 75% occur only once, and roughly 2.4% lies in the top ten. Germline lookup yields CDR1 MDHEN and CDR2 SYDVKM. The CDR3 runs 13 residues. Trimming stripped 6 bases from V and 3 bases from J, with 11 bases between. The sample originates from a study of blood T cell repertoires in COVID-19. V is TRBV28 and J is TRBJ1-2, with D possibly TRBD1 on 5 matching bases. The sequence was obtained from a human donor in a cohort sampled during active COVID-19. Sequencing was performed on peripheral blood. In nucleotides, the CDR3 is TGTGCCAGCAGACGAACACAGGACTATGGCTACACCTTC. It translates to CASRRTQDYGYTF.